These T cell receptor beta chains were read from a single sample in a study of T-cell reconstitution after alpha-beta-depleted transplantation in children. TCRdb processed the PCR reads anew with MiXCR; each CDR3 protein has one entry. The sample holds fewer than 250,000 distinct CDR3 sequences; less than 9% are singletons and the top ten take about 6.4%. The input for sequencing was PBMCs, mostly from graft donor cells, taken 180 days after TCRalphabeta/CD19-depleted stem cell transplant. Source of these receptors: a male patient younger than 18 who had a stem cell transplant for acute lymphoblastic leukemia, so the T cells may come from the graft donor. Each CDR3 is given with its conserved first and last residue. The D gene is left open where the match is weak. For some rows the clone size is stated as once, few or many, or as a class when expanded; others skip it.

cdr3_aa cdr3_nt cdr3_length d_call j_call v_call clone_size
CASGQRGNEKLFF TGTGCCAGTGGGCAGCGGGGTAATGAAAAACTGTTTTTT 13 NA TRBJ1-4 TRBV25-1 many
CASSFQRDRGQFF TGCGCCAGCAGCTTCCAGCGGGATAGGGGGCAGTTCTTC 13 TRBD2 TRBJ2-1 TRBV5-1 many
CASSPAVTEGGSPLHF TGTGCCAGCAGCCCAGCGGTGACAGAAGGAGGTTCACCCCTCCACTTT 16 NA TRBJ1-6 TRBV7-2 medium-sized
CAISEKTMTDTQYF TGTGCCATCAGTGAGAAGACAATGACAGATACGCAGTATTTT 14 NA TRBJ2-3 TRBV10-3 many
CAITGGTNTGELFF TGTGCCATCACCGGGGGTACGAACACCGGGGAGCTGTTTTTT 14 NA TRBJ2-2 TRBV10-3 many
CATSDQDHNEQFF TGTGCCACCAGTGACCAGGACCACAATGAGCAGTTCTTC 13 NA TRBJ2-1 TRBV24-1 many
CASSLYLLNTGELFF TGTGCCAGCAGCTTGTATCTGCTAAACACCGGGGAGCTGTTTTTT 15 NA TRBJ2-2 TRBV5-6 many
CSASGTGTLGEKLFF TGCAGTGCTAGTGGTACAGGGACTCTTGGAGAAAAACTGTTTTTT 15 NA TRBJ1-4 TRBV20-1 many
CASSEGQGVNQPQHF TGTGCCAGCAGTGAGGGACAGGGAGTCAATCAGCCCCAGCATTTT 15 TRBD1 TRBJ1-5 TRBV6-1 NA
CSVEWGQAGGTQYF TGCAGCGTTGAATGGGGACAGGCGGGGGGGACCCAGTACTTC 14 NA TRBJ2-5 TRBV29-1 NA
CASSFLLGRQLKNIQYF TGTGCCAGCAGTTTCCTACTGGGACGGCAGTTAAAAAACATTCAGTACTTC 17 NA TRBJ2-4 TRBV12-3/TRBV12-4 few
CASSPPETSNEQFF TGTGCCAGCTCACCACCTGAGACTAGCAATGAGCAGTTCTTC 14 NA TRBJ2-1 TRBV18 few
CSARATGAGANVLTF TGCAGTGCTAGGGCAACAGGGGCTGGGGCCAACGTCCTGACTTTC 15 TRBD1 TRBJ2-6 TRBV20-1 NA
CASSPRIRWTYGYTF TGTGCCAGCAGCCCCCGGATACGGTGGACCTATGGCTACACCTTC 15 NA TRBJ1-2 TRBV4-2 NA
CAISEGRSSYGYTF TGTGCCATCAGTGAGGGAAGAAGTTCCTATGGCTACACCTTC 14 NA TRBJ1-2 TRBV10-3 many
CATSRDGTGYNYGYTF TGTGCCACCAGCAGAGACGGGACAGGGTATAACTATGGCTACACCTTC 16 TRBD1 TRBJ1-2 TRBV15 many
CASSSYRDSLYGYTF TGTGCCAGCAGCTCGTACCGGGACAGCCTCTATGGCTACACCTTC 15 TRBD1 TRBJ1-2 TRBV6-1 many
CASTFLGVNTGELFF TGTGCCAGCACCTTTCTAGGGGTGAACACCGGGGAGCTGTTTTTT 15 NA TRBJ2-2 TRBV7-2 many
CAISEPGGYEQYF TGTGCCATCAGTGAGCCAGGTGGCTACGAGCAGTACTTC 13 NA TRBJ2-7 TRBV10-3 many
CASSPRSRRPDTQYF TGTGCCAGCAGCCCGAGGAGCAGGCGTCCAGATACGCAGTATTTT 15 NA TRBJ2-3 TRBV6-1 many